This T cell receptor beta chain was captured in a study of T cell responses to AZD1222 COVID-19 vaccine. Overall study findings and caveats: Sampling that yielded the repertoires occurred only after the peak T cell response. Reports say nearly half of spike-specific TCRs go after unmutated variant regions. The study found Spike-specific TCR breadth and depth rose after two AZD1222 doses.

Germline CDR1 SGHRS, CDR2 YFSETQ. The V and J ends lost 0 bases and 0 bases respectively, with 4 bases between them. There are 14 residues in the CDR3. The sample holds one count of this clone. What it recognizes is unknown. TCRdb's copy holds only in-frame clones and misses some; the assay was immunoSEQ multiplex PCR. The repertoire has around 67,000 clones, 84% of them found once; the top ten carry around 7.8%. This sample comprised peripheral blood, obtained on day 0 of AZD1222 vaccination. This receptor was taken from an adult in good health. The chain links TRBV5-1 to TRBJ2-1; D not certain. CDR3 sequence: CASSLASSYNEQFF. The CDR3 DNA reads as TGCGCCAGCAGCTTGGCCAGCTCCTACAATGAGCAGTTCTTC.